One and the same sample provided the 32 T cell receptor beta chains below, sequenced in a study of technical replicates of blood from several donors. Some clones are missing from TCRdb's copy, which holds only in-frame ones; the method was immunoSEQ multiplex PCR. This table holds approximately 79,000 clones, approximately 96% found once. Input material: T cells isolated from PBMCs. The origin of the receptors is a human donor in good health.

There are a few counts of this clone. The chain couples TRBV14 to TRBJ1-1; D not resolved. The V end was cut by 3 bases, the J end by 12 bases, with 14 bases between. Germline CDR1 SGHDN, CDR2 FVKESK. The CDR3 covers 12 residues. In DNA, the CDR3 is TGTGCCAGCAGCCAGGTGAATACGGAGACTTTCTTT. This encodes CASSQVNTETFF. The full variable domain, rest sourced from reference TRBV14 and TRBJ1-1, is EAGVTQFPSHSVIEKGQTVTLRCDPISGHDNLYWYRRVMGKEIKFLLHFVKESKQDESGMPNNRFLAERTGGTYSTLKVQPAELEDSGVYFCASSQVNTETFFGQGTRLTVV.

V usage is TRBV4-1 and J usage is TRBJ1-1, with D uncertain. Germline CDR1 reads MGHRA; CDR2 reads YSYEKL. The ends were cut back, 1 base at V and 11 bases at J, with 14 bases in the middle. This CDR3 has 13 residues. The CDR3 coding sequence is TGCGCCAGCAGCCAAGGTTGGAGAGGGTCGGCTTTCTTT. Amino acids: CASSQGWRGSAFF.

The CDR3, as DNA: TGTGCCAGCGGCGGATTGGGCACCGGGGAGCTGTTTTTT. Protein product: CASGGLGTGELFF. The chain is built from TRBV6-4 and TRBJ2-2; no definite D call. Trimming cost V 8 bases and J 4 bases, with 11 bases left between them. Germline values: CDR1 MRHNA, CDR2 SNTAGT. This CDR3 is 13 amino acids long.

V is TRBV6-1 and J is TRBJ2-5, with a possible D match to TRBD1 (6 bases). In germline, CDR1 is MNHNS, CDR2 SASEGT. V lost 6 bases, J lost 4 bases, and 9 bases lay in between. This CDR3 has 12 amino acids. This chain's CDR3 is CASSTRGETQYF. DNA for the CDR3: TGTGCCAGCAGCACCAGGGGAGAGACCCAGTACTTC.

This chain joins TRBV5-4 and TRBJ1-1; D perhaps matches TRBD1 (5 bases). Looked up from germline, CDR1 is SGHNT and CDR2 is YYREEE (reference sequence). The CDR3 covers 13 residues. V was cut by 5 bases and J by 1 base, with 9 bases left in between. The CDR3 spells CASSFGQNTEAFF. CDR3 nucleotides: TGTGCCAGCAGTTTCGGACAGAACACTGAAGCTTTCTTT.

The rearrangement links TRBV11-3 to TRBJ2-3; D gene unclear. The germline gives CDR1 SGHNT, CDR2 YENEEA. There are 14 residues in the CDR3. The ends were cut back, 8 bases at V and 0 bases at J, with 12 bases in the middle. CDR3 protein: CASQIAHSTDTQYF. The CDR3 DNA follows: TGTGCCAGCCAGATAGCTCATAGCACAGATACGCAGTATTTT.

The chain is built from TRBV4-1 and TRBJ2-7, with 9 nucleotides matching TRBD2. The V gene's germline CDR1 is MGHRA and CDR2 YSYEKL. V lost 0 bases, J lost 6 bases, and 6 bases stayed unmatched. This CDR3 is 15 amino acids long. The CDR3 region is CASSQERAGGAEQYF. The CDR3 DNA follows: TGCGCCAGCAGCCAAGAGCGAGCGGGGGGAGCCGAGCAGTACTTC.

The V and J genes are TRBV30 and TRBJ1-5; possibly TRBD1 for D (5 bases). The CDR3 runs 13 residues. The germline V gene has CDR1 GTSNPN and CDR2 SVGIG (reference sequence). Trimming left V 0 bases short and J 2 bases short, with 5 bases between. The CDR3 bases are TGTGCCTGGAGTGTAGGGGGCAATCAGCCCCAGCATTTT. Encoded protein: CAWSVGGNQPQHF.

This sequence joins TRBV4-1 and TRBJ2-1, with 7 bases lining up with TRBD2. The J segment lost 9 bases and the V segment lost 3 bases, leaving 11 bases of the junction unmatched. This CDR3 region has 15 residues. CDR1 and CDR2 from the germline V gene are MGHRA and YSYEKL. The CDR3 spells CASSQGGRRVSEQFF. In DNA form, the CDR3 reads TGCGCCAGCAGCCAGGGCGGGAGAAGGGTCAGTGAGCAGTTCTTC.

This clone was seen just once. This sequence joins TRBV21-1 and TRBJ1-1; the table's D gene call, TRBD1, was not cross checked with the DNA. TRBV21-1 is reported as a pseudogene. The CDR3 is 12 residues long. CDR3 nucleotide sequence: TGTGCCAGCAGCGCCAGGAACACTGAAGCTTTCTTT. Residues: CASSARNTEAFF.

The CDR3 region is CASSLRTALFRPYEQYF. Here the CDR3 DNA reads TGTGCCAGCAGCTTAAGGACAGCTCTCTTTCGACCCTACGAGCAGTACTTC. V and J are TRBV7-8 and TRBJ2-7, with a tentative D call TRBD1 (6 bases). V lost 2 bases and J 2 bases, leaving 19 bases between the germline ends. The germline V gene encodes CDR1 SGHVS and CDR2 FQNEAQ. This CDR3 is 17 amino acids long.

The V call is TRBV27, the J call TRBJ2-7; maybe TRBD1 (6 bases). The germline V gene encodes CDR1 MNHEY and CDR2 SMNVEV (reference sequence). The germline V and J ends were trimmed by 3 bases and 2 bases, with 8 bases remaining between them. This CDR3 region has 13 residues. This CDR3 is CASSLGHTYEQYF. The CDR3 DNA reads TGTGCCAGCAGTTTGGGACATACCTACGAGCAGTACTTC.

J is TRBJ1-2 and V is TRBV11-2, with TRBD1 matching over 7 bases. J was trimmed by 2 bases and V by 5 bases; bases with no gene match: 11. Looked up from germline, CDR1 is SGHAT and CDR2 is FQNNGV. CDR3 size: 16 residues. The CDR3 here is CASSLETGFENYGYTF. In DNA, the CDR3 is TGTGCCAGCAGCCTGGAGACAGGGTTCGAGAACTATGGCTACACCTTC.

The J gene is TRBJ2-6, the V gene TRBV13; TRBD1 matches at 11 bases. Germline CDR1 is PRHDT and CDR2 is FYEKMQ (reference sequence). CDR3 size: 19 residues. Unmatched junction bases numbered 10, after V lost 5 bases and J lost 1 base. DNA of the CDR3: TGTGCCAGCAGCCCACGTGGGACAGGGGGTTTATCTGGGGCCAACGTCCTGACTTTC. This gives the protein CASSPRGTGGLSGANVLTF. Supplemented by reference TRBV13 and TRBJ2-6, the full variable domain reads AAGVIQSPRHLIKEKRETATLKCYPIPRHDTVYWYQQGPGQDPQFLISFYEKMQSDKGSIPDRFSAQQFSDYHSELNMSSLELGDSALYFCASSPRGTGGLSGANVLTFGAGSRLTVL.

The chain recombines TRBV6-1 with TRBJ2-5, with a weak D call TRBD1 (6 bases). This CDR3 is 14 amino acids long. Trimming cost V 4 bases and J 5 bases, with 14 bases left between them. CDR1 MNHNS and CDR2 SASEGT come from the germline V gene. Here the CDR3 DNA reads TGTGCCAGCAGTGCCCCCGTGCAGGGGGAGACCCAGTACTTC. Protein: CASSAPVQGETQYF.

This clone was detected once. This sequence joins TRBV9 and TRBJ2-7, with D maybe TRBD2 (6 bases). This CDR3 is built from 13 residues. Per the germline V gene, CDR1 is SGDLS and CDR2 is YYNGEE. V was cut by 3 bases and J by 6 bases, with 13 bases left in between. This chain's CDR3 is CASSDAGRREQYF. CDR3 sequence (DNA): TGTGCCAGCAGCGACGCAGGGAGGCGCGAGCAGTACTTC.

This clone has a single count. The V gene is TRBV2, the J gene TRBJ2-7; perhaps TRBD1 as D (6 bases). V lost 2 bases, J lost 7 bases, and 15 bases lay in between. CDR1 and CDR2 (germline): SNHLY, FYNNEI. The length of the CDR3 is 14 residues. In nucleotides, the CDR3 is TGTGCCAGCAGTGAAAACAGGGCCTCGGGGGAGCAGTACTTC. Its protein product is CASSENRASGEQYF.

This rearrangement joins TRBV9 to TRBJ2-6; 8 nucleotides agree with TRBD1. V was pared by 5 bases and J by 4 bases, with 5 bases of the junction left unmatched. The CDR3 sequence is 15 residues long. Germline CDR1 SGDLS, CDR2 YYNGEE. The CDR3 spells CASRDRGVGANVLTF. The CDR3 DNA follows: TGTGCCAGCAGAGACAGGGGCGTGGGGGCCAACGTCCTGACTTTC. The full variable domain, rest sourced from reference TRBV9 and TRBJ2-6, is DSGVTQTPKHLITATGQRVTLRCSPRSGDLSVYWYQQSLDQGLQFLIQYYNGEERAKGNILERFSAQQFPDLHSELNLSSLELGDSALYFCASRDRGVGANVLTFGAGSRLTVL.

The chain recombines TRBV28 with TRBJ2-1, with D maybe TRBD1 (5 bases). The germline V gene encodes CDR1 MDHEN and CDR2 SYDVKM. CDR3 length equals 15 residues. Deletions cut 3 bases from V and 7 bases from J, with 16 bases between. CDR3 bases: TGTGCCAGCAGTTTTTTGCGTGGCAGGGCAAATGAGCAGTTCTTC. Translating it yields CASSFLRGRANEQFF.

As DNA, the CDR3 is TGTGCCAGCAGTGAAATCAGGGGGAAAACCGTCTATGGCTACACCTTC. Its protein is CASSEIRGKTVYGYTF. This rearrangement joins TRBV6-1 to TRBJ1-2, with 7 bases lining up with TRBD1. The CDR3 is made up of 16 amino acids. V lost 2 bases and J lost 4; bases outside the gene matches: 10. CDR1 and CDR2 (germline): MNHNS, SASEGT.

This rearrangement joins TRBV19 to TRBJ2-7, with D perhaps matching TRBD1 (5 bases). The CDR3 totals 15 residues. Germline V gene lookup returns CDR1 LNHDA and CDR2 SQIVND (reference sequence). V lost 4 bases to trimming and J lost 0 bases, with 13 bases between them. Here the CDR3 reads CASSTTGWGSYEQYF. CDR3 in DNA: TGTGCCAGTAGTACCACAGGATGGGGCTCCTACGAGCAGTACTTC.

The V and J genes are TRBV15 and TRBJ2-7; D is unclear. Trimming left V 9 bases short and J 0 bases short, with 15 bases between. CDR3 size: 14 residues. CDR1 is LNHNV, CDR2 YYDKDF, per germline (reference sequence). The DNA of the CDR3 is TGTGCCACTCGCACTGGAGATAGCTCCTACGAGCAGTACTTC. This encodes CATRTGDSSYEQYF.

This chain connects TRBV19 to TRBJ2-1, with 11 nucleotides matching TRBD1. Germline CDR1 reads LNHDA; CDR2 reads SQIVND (reference sequence). V lost 4 bases to trimming and J lost 2 bases; unmatched junction nucleotides: 10. The CDR3 runs to 18 residues. The CDR3 loop is CASSRGSRDRGTYNEQFF. CDR3 nucleotides: TGTGCCAGTAGTAGAGGGAGCCGGGACAGGGGGACCTACAATGAGCAGTTCTTC.

The chain joins TRBV6-6 to TRBJ2-3, with 7 bases aligning to TRBD1. The CDR3 has 14 residues. The germline V gene has CDR1 MNHNY and CDR2 SVGAGI (reference sequence). V shed 7 bases, J shed 4 bases, and the junction held 8 bases outside the gene matches. CDR3 nucleotides: TGTGCCAGCAACGACAGGGCCCCCGCAGATACGCAGTATTTT. It specifies CASNDRAPADTQYF.

The chain uses TRBV9 and TRBJ1-5; D might be TRBD1 (6 bases). Trimming stripped 3 bases from V and 2 bases from J, with 6 bases between. From germline, CDR1 is SGDLS and CDR2 YYNGEE. There are 13 residues in the CDR3. The CDR3 DNA sequence: TGTGCCAGCAGCGCAGGGGGCAATCAGCCCCAGCATTTT. This translates into CASSAGGNQPQHF.

J is TRBJ1-2 and V is TRBV11-3; TRBD1 is a possible D gene (6 bases). The CDR3 is 15 residues long. Germline loops: CDR1 SGHNT, CDR2 YENEEA. With 3 bases removed from V and 9 bases from J, the gap between germline ends came to 20 bases. CDR3 nucleotides: TGTGCCAGCAGCTTTGACACACAGGGAAGGGTTAGCTACACCTTC. Protein sequence: CASSFDTQGRVSYTF.

The V gene is TRBV4-1, the J gene TRBJ2-7; no clear D. This CDR3 has 14 residues. Per the germline V gene, CDR1 is MGHRA and CDR2 is YSYEKL. Trimming stripped 0 bases from V and 3 bases from J, with 9 bases between. CDR3 coding DNA: TGCGCCAGCAGCCAAGATACGTCTAGCTACGAGCAGTACTTC. Protein product: CASSQDTSSYEQYF.

The chain carries TRBV2 and TRBJ2-7, with a tentative D call TRBD2 (6 bases). This CDR3 is built from 12 residues. Trimming cost V 7 bases and J 2 bases, with 9 bases left between them. CDR1 and CDR2 from the germline V gene are SNHLY and FYNNEI. The DNA of the CDR3 is TGTGCCAGCATGGGGGGAACCTACGAGCAGTACTTC. This codes for CASMGGTYEQYF.

The chain has TRBV5-1 and TRBJ1-4; D uncertain. The CDR3 is 14 amino acids. Germline-derived CDR1 and CDR2 are SGHRS and YFSETQ. Trimming shortened V by 6 bases and J by 5 bases, and 14 bases separated the two germline ends. The CDR3 DNA is TGCGCCAGCACCCAAGGTCCCGGGAATGAAAAACTGTTTTTT. It translates to CASTQGPGNEKLFF.

The chain recombines TRBV6-5 with TRBJ2-5, with D possibly being TRBD1 (6 bases). Germline CDR1 is MNHEY and CDR2 is SVGAGI. V was cut by 4 bases and J by 4 bases, with 13 bases left in between. The CDR3 contains 14 residues. The CDR3 nucleotides are TGTGCCAGCAGTTCCAGGGGTGAGGGAGAGACCCAGTACTTC. Its protein is CASSSRGEGETQYF.

The CDR3 DNA is TGCAGCGTCCCCGCAGAGGGGGGGGGCCTTTATGGCTACACCTTC. As protein: CSVPAEGGGLYGYTF. This chain joins TRBV29-1 and TRBJ1-2; a weak D match, TRBD1 (6 bases). Trimming shortened V by 6 bases and J by 5 bases, and 22 bases separated the two germline ends. CDR1 and CDR2 (germline): SQVTM, ANQGSEA. The CDR3 covers 15 residues.

The chain couples TRBV18 to TRBJ2-7; no clear D. Germline CDR1 and CDR2: KGHSH and LQKENI. CDR3 length: 13 residues. V lost 3 bases and J lost 6, with 12 bases in between. The CDR3: CASSPQRYREQYF. The CDR3 nucleotides read TGTGCCAGCTCACCTCAGCGTTATCGCGAGCAGTACTTC.